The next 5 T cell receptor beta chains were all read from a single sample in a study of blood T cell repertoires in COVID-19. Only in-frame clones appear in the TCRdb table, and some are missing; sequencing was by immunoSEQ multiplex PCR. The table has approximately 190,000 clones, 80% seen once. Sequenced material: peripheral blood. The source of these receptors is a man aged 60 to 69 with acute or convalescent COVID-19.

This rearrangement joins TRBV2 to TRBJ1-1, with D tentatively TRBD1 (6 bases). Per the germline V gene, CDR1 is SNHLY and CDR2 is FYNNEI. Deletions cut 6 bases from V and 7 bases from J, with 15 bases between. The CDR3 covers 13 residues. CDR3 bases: TGTGCCAGCAGGCCACAGGGCGTGGGTGAAGCTTTCTTT. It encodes CASRPQGVGEAFF.

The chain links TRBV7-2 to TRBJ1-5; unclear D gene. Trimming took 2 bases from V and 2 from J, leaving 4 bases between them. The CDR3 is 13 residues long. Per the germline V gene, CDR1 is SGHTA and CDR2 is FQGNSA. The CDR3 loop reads CASSLSGNQPQHF. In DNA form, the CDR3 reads TGTGCCAGCAGCTTATCGGGCAATCAGCCCCAGCATTTT.

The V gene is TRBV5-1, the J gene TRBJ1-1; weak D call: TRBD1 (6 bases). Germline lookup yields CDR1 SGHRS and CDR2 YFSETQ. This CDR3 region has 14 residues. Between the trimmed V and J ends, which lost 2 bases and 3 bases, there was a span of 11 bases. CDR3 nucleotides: TGCGCCAGCAGCTTCTTGGGGGCGGACACTGAAGCTTTCTTT. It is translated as CASSFLGADTEAFF.

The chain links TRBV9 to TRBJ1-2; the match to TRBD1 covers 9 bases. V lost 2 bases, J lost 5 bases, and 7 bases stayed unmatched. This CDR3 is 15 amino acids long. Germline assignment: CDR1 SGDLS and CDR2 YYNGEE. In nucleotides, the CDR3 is TGTGCCAGCAGCGTGCTGGGACAGGGCCTTTATGGCTACACCTTC. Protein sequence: CASSVLGQGLYGYTF.

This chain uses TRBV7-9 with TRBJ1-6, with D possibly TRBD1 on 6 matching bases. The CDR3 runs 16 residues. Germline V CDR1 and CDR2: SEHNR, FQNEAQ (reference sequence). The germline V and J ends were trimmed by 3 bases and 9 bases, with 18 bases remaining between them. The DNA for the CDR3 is TGTGCCAGCAGCTTCTATTTGAACAGGGTTGGTTCACCCCTCCACTTT. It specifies CASSFYLNRVGSPLHF. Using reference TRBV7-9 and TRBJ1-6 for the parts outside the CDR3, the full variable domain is DTGVSQNPRHKITKRGQNVTFRCDPISEHNRLYWYRQTLGQGPEFLTYFQNEAQLEKSRLLSDRFSAERPKGSFSTLEIQRTEQGDSAMYLCASSFYLNRVGSPLHFGNGTRLTVT.